These T cell receptor beta chains were read from a single sample in a study of early T cells in non-severe SARS-CoV-2 infection. TCRdb recomputed calls from the 5' RACE reads with MiXCR, one row per CDR3 protein. The repertoire includes approximately 76,000 distinct CDR3 sequences, around 15% of them detected once, and roughly 3% sits in the top ten. The specimen was whole blood. The receptor source for this set is an adult who was a healthcare worker with PCR-confirmed SARS-CoV-2 infection or an uninfected control (not recorded which). Each CDR3 is given with its conserved first and last residue. The D gene is left open where the match is weak. Part of the rows lack a size; the others show once, few, many or a class for expanded clones.

j_call d_call v_call clone_size cdr3_aa cdr3_nt
TRBJ1-6 . TRBV7-9 . CASSLGLRSPLHF TGTGCCAGCAGCTTAGGGCTCCGTTCACCCCTCCACTTT
TRBJ1-1 . TRBV10-3 . CAISEVGQKNTEAFF TGTGCCATCAGTGAGGTAGGACAGAAGAACACTGAAGCTTTCTTT
TRBJ2-3 . TRBV7-6 many CASSLVASWETGTDTQYF TGTGCCAGCAGCTTAGTAGCTAGTTGGGAAACCGGCACAGATACGCAGTATTTT
TRBJ2-7 TRBD1 TRBV16 many CASSPGTGGYEQYF TGTGCCAGCAGCCCCGGGACAGGGGGCTACGAGCAGTACTTC
TRBJ2-3 . TRBV18 . CASSRDGDTQYF TGTGCCAGCTCGCGTGACGGAGATACGCAGTATTTT
TRBJ2-3 TRBD2 TRBV6-6 few CASSSDTSGRWYTQYF TGTGCCAGCAGCTCCGACACTAGCGGGAGGTGGTATACGCAGTATTTT
TRBJ1-4 . TRBV18 . CASSPASFRGEKLFF TGTGCCAGCTCACCTGCCTCCTTCCGAGGGGAAAAACTGTTTTTT
TRBJ1-2 . TRBV27 . CASSLSGSLTYGYTF TGTGCCAGCAGTTTATCGGGGTCTCTCACCTACGGCTACACCTTC
TRBJ1-2 TRBD1 TRBV7-9 many CASTSSTGITYGYTF TGTGCCAGCACTTCGTCGACAGGGATTACCTATGGCTACACCTTC
TRBJ2-5 TRBD2 TRBV14 few CASSQGALAGAGETQYF TGTGCCAGCAGCCAAGGCGCCCTAGCGGGAGCGGGTGAGACCCAGTACTTC
TRBJ2-7 . TRBV5-6 . CASSSLLAQEQYF TGTGCCAGCAGCAGCCTCCTAGCGCAAGAGCAGTACTTC
TRBJ2-1 . TRBV19 many CASSIQDEQFF TGTGCCAGTAGTATCCAGGATGAGCAGTTCTTC
TRBJ2-7 . TRBV5-4 many CASSRGTGFEQYF TGTGCCAGCAGCAGGGGAACAGGGTTCGAGCAGTACTTC
TRBJ1-5 . TRBV11-2 many CASSPGGTQPQHF TGTGCCAGCAGCCCCGGAGGTACTCAGCCCCAGCATTTT
TRBJ2-1 TRBD1 TRBV11-2 . CASSLGGQTYNEQFF TGTGCCAGCAGCTTAGGGGGACAGACTTACAATGAGCAGTTCTTC
TRBJ2-2 . TRBV2 many CASSTSRANTGELFF TGTGCCAGCAGTACCTCTAGGGCGAACACCGGGGAGCTGTTTTTT
TRBJ2-3 . TRBV5-5 many CASSDGHRTDTQYF TGTGCCAGCAGCGACGGACATCGCACAGATACGCAGTATTTT
TRBJ2-7 TRBD1 TRBV7-2 many CASSPRQGLPYEQYF TGTGCCAGCAGCCCCAGACAGGGGCTCCCCTACGAGCAGTACTTC
TRBJ2-1 TRBD2 TRBV28 many CASSLGTSANEQFF TGTGCCAGCAGTTTGGGGACTAGCGCCAATGAGCAGTTCTTC
TRBJ1-4 . TRBV5-1 few CASSFLGQANEKLFF TGCGCCAGCAGCTTCCTGGGACAAGCTAATGAAAAACTGTTTTTT
TRBJ2-3 . TRBV7-3 few CASRFQGDDTQYF TGTGCCAGCAGATTCCAGGGCGACGATACGCAGTATTTT
TRBJ2-7 . TRBV6-2/TRBV6-3 . CASSYSPGHRRLYEPEQYF TGTGCCAGCAGTTACTCTCCAGGGCACAGAAGGTTATACGAGCCGGAGCAGTACTTC